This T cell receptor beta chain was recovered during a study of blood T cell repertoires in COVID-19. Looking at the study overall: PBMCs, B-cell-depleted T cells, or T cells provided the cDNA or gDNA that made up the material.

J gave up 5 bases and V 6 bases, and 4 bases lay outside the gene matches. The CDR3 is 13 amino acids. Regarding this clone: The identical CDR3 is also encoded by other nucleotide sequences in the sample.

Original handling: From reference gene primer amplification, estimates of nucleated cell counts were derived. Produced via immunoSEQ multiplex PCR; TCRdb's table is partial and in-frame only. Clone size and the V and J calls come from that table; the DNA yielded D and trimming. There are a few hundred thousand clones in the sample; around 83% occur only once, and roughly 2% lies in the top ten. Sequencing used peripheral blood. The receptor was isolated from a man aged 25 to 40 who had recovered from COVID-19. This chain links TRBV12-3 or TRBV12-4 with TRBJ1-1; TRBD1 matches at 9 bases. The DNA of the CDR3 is TGTGCCAGCAGCGCGACAGGGGGGACTGAAGCTTTCTTT. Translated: CASSATGGTEAFF.